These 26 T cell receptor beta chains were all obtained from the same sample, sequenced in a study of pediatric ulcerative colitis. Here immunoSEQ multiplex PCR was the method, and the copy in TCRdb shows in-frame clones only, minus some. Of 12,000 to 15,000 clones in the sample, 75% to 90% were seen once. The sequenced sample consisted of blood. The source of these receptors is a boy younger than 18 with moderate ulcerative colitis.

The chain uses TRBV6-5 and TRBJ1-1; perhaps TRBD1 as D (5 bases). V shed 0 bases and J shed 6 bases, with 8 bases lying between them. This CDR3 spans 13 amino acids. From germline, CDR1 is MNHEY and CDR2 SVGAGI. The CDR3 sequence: CASSYSGAPEAFF. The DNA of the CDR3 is TGTGCCAGCAGTTACTCAGGGGCCCCTGAAGCTTTCTTT.

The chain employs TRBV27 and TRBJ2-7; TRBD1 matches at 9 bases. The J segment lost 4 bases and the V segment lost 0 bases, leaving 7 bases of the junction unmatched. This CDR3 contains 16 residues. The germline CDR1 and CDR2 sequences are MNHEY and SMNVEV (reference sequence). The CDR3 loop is CASSLSGQGSVYEQYF. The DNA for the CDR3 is TGTGCCAGCAGTTTATCGGGACAGGGTTCGGTATACGAGCAGTACTTC.

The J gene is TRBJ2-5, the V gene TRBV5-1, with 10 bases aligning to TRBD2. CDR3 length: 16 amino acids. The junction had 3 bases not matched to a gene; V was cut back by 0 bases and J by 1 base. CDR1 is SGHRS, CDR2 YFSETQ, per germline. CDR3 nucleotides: TGCGCCAGCAGCTTGGTGGCTAGCGGGGGCCAAGAGACCCAGTACTTC. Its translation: CASSLVASGGQETQYF. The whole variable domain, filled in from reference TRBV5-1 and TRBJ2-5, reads KAGVTQTPRYLIKTRGQQVTLSCSPISGHRSVSWYQQTPGQGLQFLFEYFSETQRNKGNFPGRFSGRQFSNSRSEMNVSTLELGDSALYLCASSLVASGGQETQYFGPGTRLLVL.

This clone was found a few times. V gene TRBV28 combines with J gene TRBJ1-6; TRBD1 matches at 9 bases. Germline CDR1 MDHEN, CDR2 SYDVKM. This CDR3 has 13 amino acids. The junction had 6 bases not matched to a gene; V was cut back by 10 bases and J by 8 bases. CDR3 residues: CAIRGQGHSPLHF. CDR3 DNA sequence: TGTGCCATCCGGGGACAGGGCCATTCACCCCTCCACTTT.

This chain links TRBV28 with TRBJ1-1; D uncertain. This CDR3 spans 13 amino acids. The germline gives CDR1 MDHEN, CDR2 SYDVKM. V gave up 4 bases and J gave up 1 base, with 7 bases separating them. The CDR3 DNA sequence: TGTGCCAGCAGTTGGCCCCCGAACACTGAAGCTTTCTTT. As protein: CASSWPPNTEAFF. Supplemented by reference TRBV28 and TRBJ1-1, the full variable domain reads DVKVTQSSRYLVKRTGEKVFLECVQDMDHENMFWYRQDPGLGLRLIYFSYDVKMKEKGDIPEGYSVSREKKERFSLILESASTNQTSMYLCASSWPPNTEAFFGQGTRLTVV.

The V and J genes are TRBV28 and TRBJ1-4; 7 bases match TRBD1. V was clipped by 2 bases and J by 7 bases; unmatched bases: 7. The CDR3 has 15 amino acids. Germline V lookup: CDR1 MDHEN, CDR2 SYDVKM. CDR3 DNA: TGTGCCAGCAGTTTACAAACAGGGGTCCGTGAAAAACTGTTTTTT. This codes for CASSLQTGVREKLFF.

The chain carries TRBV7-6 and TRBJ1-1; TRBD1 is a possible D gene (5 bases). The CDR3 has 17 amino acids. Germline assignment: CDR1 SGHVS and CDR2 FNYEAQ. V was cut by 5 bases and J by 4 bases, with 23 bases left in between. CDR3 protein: CASSINSPGPSGTEAFF. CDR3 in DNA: TGTGCCAGCAGCATCAACTCACCGGGACCAAGTGGCACTGAAGCTTTCTTT.

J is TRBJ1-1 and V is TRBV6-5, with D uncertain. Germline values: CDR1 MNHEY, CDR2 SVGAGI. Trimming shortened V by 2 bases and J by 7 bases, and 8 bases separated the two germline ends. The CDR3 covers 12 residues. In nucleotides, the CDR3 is TGTGCCAGCAGTTACCCGCCAGGTGAAGCTTTCTTT. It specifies CASSYPPGEAFF.

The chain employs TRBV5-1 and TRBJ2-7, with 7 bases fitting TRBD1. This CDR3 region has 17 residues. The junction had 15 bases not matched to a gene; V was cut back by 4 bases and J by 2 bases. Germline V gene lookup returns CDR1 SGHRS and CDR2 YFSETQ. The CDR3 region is CASSPRTIRDSAYEQYF. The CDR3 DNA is TGCGCCAGCAGCCCCAGGACGATCCGGGACAGCGCCTACGAGCAGTACTTC.

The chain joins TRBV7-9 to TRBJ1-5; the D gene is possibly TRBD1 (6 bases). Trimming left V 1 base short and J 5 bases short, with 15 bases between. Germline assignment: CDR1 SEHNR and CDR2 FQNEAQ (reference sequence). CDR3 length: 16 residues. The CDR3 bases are TGTGCCAGCAGCTTAGGTGCGACGGAGGGGGATCAGCCCCAGCATTTT. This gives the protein CASSLGATEGDQPQHF.

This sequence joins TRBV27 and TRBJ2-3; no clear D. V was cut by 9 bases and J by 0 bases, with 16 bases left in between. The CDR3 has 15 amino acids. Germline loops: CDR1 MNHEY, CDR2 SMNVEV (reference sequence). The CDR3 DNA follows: TGTGCCAGTAAAAGTCCTCGAGTTAGCACAGATACGCAGTATTTT. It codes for CASKSPRVSTDTQYF.

CDR3 sequence (DNA): TGTGCCAGCAGTGAGAGGGGCGCGAGAGAGCAGTACTTC. Its translation is CASSERGAREQYF. V is TRBV6-1 and J is TRBJ2-7; TRBD1 or TRBD2 may be the D gene (5 bases each). This CDR3 region has 13 residues. Trimming cost V 3 bases and J 7 bases, with 13 bases left between them. CDR1 and CDR2 (germline): MNHNS, SASEGT.

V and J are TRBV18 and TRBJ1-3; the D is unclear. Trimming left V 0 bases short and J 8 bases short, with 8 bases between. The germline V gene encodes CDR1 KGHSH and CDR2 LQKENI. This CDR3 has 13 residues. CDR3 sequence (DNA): TGTGCCAGCTCACCACCTTCTCGTGACACCATATATTTT. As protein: CASSPPSRDTIYF.

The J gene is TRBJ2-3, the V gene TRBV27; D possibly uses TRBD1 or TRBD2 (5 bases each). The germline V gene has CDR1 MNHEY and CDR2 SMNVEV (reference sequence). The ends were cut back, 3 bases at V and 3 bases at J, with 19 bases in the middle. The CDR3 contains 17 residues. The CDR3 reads CASSLDGRSGGTDTQYF. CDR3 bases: TGTGCCAGCAGTTTGGACGGTCGGAGTGGGGGAACAGATACGCAGTATTTT.

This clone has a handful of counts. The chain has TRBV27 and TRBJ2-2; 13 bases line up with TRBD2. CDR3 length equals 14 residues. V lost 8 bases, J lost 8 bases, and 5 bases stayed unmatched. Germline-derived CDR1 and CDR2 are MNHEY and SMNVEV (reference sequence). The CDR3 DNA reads TGTGCCAGCGGGAGGACTAGCGGGAGTGGGGAGCTGTTTTTT. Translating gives CASGRTSGSGELFF.

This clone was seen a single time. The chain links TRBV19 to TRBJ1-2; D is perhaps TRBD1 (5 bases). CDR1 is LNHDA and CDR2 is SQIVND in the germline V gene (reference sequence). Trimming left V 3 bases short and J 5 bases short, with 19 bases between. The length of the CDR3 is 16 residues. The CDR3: CASSMLGQGVVYGYTF. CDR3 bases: TGTGCCAGTAGTATGTTAGGGCAGGGAGTAGTTTATGGCTACACCTTC. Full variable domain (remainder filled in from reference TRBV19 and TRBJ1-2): DGGITQSPKYLFRKEGQNVTLSCEQNLNHDAMYWYRQDPGQGLRLIYYSQIVNDFQKGDIAEGYSVSREKKESFPLTVTSAQKNPTAFYLCASSMLGQGVVYGYTFGSGTRLTVV.

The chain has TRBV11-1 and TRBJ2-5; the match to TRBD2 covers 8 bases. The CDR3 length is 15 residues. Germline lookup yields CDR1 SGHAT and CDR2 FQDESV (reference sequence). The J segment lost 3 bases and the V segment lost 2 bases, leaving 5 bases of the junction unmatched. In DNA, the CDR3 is TGTGCCAGCAGCTTATTCGGGGGGGCCGAAGAGACCCAGTACTTC. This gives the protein CASSLFGGAEETQYF.

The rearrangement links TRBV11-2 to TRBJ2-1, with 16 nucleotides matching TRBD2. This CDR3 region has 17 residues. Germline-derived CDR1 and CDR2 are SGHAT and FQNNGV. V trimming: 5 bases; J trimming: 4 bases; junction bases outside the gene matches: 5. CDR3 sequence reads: CASSAGTSGRVYNEQFF. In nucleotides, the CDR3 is TGTGCCAGCAGCGCCGGGACTAGCGGGAGGGTATACAATGAGCAGTTCTTC.

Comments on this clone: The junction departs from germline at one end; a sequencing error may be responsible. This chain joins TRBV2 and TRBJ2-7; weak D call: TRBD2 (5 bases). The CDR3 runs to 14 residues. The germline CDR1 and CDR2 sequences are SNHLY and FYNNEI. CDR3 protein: CASSSPTQTTSEDF. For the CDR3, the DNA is TGTGCCAGCAGCTCACCTACCCAGACTACGAGCGAGGACTTC.

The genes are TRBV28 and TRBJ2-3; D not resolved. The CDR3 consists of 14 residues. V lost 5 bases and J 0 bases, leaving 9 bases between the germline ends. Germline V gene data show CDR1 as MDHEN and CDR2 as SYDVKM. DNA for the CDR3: TGTGCCAGCAGTCAGGCGCAGAGCACAGATACGCAGTATTTT. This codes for CASSQAQSTDTQYF. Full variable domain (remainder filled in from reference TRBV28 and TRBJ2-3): DVKVTQSSRYLVKRTGEKVFLECVQDMDHENMFWYRQDPGLGLRLIYFSYDVKMKEKGDIPEGYSVSREKKERFSLILESASTNQTSMYLCASSQAQSTDTQYFGPGTRLTVL.

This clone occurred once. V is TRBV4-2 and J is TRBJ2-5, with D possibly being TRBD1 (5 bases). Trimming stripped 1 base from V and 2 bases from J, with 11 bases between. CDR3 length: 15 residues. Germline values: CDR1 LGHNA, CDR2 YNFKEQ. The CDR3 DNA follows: TGTGCCAGCAGCCAAGGGGGCGGCGGACAAGAGACCCAGTACTTC. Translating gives CASSQGGGGQETQYF.

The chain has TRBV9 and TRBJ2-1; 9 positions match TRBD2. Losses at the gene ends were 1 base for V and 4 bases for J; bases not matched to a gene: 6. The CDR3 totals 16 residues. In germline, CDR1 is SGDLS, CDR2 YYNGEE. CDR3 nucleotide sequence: TGTGCCAGCAGCGTAATCCCTAGCGGGACTTACAATGAGCAGTTCTTC. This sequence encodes CASSVIPSGTYNEQFF.

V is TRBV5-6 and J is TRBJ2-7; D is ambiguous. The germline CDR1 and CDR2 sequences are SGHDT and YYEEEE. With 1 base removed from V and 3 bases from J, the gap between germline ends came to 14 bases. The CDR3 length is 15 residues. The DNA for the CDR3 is TGTGCCAGCAGCTTGTTGGGGTTCCGGTTCTACGAGCAGTACTTC. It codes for CASSLLGFRFYEQYF.

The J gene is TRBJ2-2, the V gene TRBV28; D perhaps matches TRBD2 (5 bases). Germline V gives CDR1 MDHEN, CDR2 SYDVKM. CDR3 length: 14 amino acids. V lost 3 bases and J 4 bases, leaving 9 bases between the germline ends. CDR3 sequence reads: CASSFYGGTGELFF. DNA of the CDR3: TGTGCCAGCAGTTTCTACGGAGGCACCGGGGAGCTGTTTTTT.

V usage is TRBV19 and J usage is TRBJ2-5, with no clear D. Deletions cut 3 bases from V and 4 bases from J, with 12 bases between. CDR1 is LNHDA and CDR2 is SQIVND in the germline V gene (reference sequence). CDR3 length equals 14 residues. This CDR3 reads CASSIFLGLETQYF. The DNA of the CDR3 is TGTGCCAGTAGTATCTTCCTCGGGTTAGAGACCCAGTACTTC.

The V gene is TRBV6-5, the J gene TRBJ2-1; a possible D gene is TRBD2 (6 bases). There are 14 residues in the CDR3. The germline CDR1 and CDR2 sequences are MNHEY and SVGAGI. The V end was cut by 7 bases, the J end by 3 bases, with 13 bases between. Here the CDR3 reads CASTPGSGYNEQFF. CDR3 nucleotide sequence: TGTGCCAGCACCCCGGGTAGCGGCTACAATGAGCAGTTCTTC.